Below, 32 T cell receptor beta chains from the same sample are listed, as sequenced in a study of cytomegalovirus exposure and HLA in healthy donors. Use of 60 Vbeta and 13 Jbeta primers characterized the PCR. The table came from immunoSEQ multiplex PCR; TCRdb's copy has only in-frame clones and leaves some out. Found here are around 130,000 clones, about 8% of them singletons; the top ten hold 5.5% to 7.5%. Material: PBMCs. These receptors were collected from a woman in her thirties or forties in good health and CMV-seropositive.

The V gene is TRBV5-8, the J gene TRBJ2-1; 11 bases line up with TRBD2. The germline gives CDR1 SGHTS, CDR2 YDEGEE. The CDR3 is 17 residues long. With V trimmed by 3 bases and J by 5 bases, 10 bases remained unmatched. The CDR3 is CASSSPPGTSGDNEQFF. The CDR3 DNA reads as TGTGCCAGCAGCTCCCCCCCTGGGACTAGCGGCGACAATGAGCAGTTCTTC.

The rearrangement joins TRBV30 to TRBJ1-1, with TRBD1 matching 9 bases. The CDR3 has 17 residues. The ends lost 0 bases at V and 1 base at J; junction bases unmatched: 9. CDR1 is GTSNPN and CDR2 is SVGIG in the germline V gene (reference sequence). Here the CDR3 DNA reads TGTGCCTGGAGTGTCGGAGGGGGACAGGGACAGAACACTGAAGCTTTCTTT. This translates into CAWSVGGGQGQNTEAFF.

The chain has TRBV11-2 and TRBJ2-7; TRBD1 might be the D (6 bases). Germline V CDR1 and CDR2: SGHAT, FQNNGV. The CDR3 runs 14 residues. V lost 2 bases and J 6 bases, leaving 14 bases between the germline ends. As DNA, the CDR3 is TGTGCCAGCAGCTTATACACAGGGCCGGGCGAGCAGTACTTC. It translates to CASSLYTGPGEQYF.

This clone appeared a few times. This chain links TRBV6-1 with TRBJ2-7, with D maybe TRBD2 (5 bases). CDR3 length: 14 residues. CDR1 MNHNS and CDR2 SASEGT come from the germline V gene. Trimming left V 7 bases short and J 2 bases short, with 15 bases between. CDR3 loop: CASTQAGPTYEQYF. The CDR3 DNA reads TGTGCCAGCACCCAGGCGGGTCCAACCTACGAGCAGTACTTC.

CDR3 region: CASSLAELADQETQYF. The CDR3 coding sequence is TGTGCCAGCAGTTTAGCAGAGCTAGCGGACCAAGAGACCCAGTACTTC. The rearrangement joins TRBV28 to TRBJ2-5, with TRBD2 identical over 7 bases. V lost 2 bases to trimming and J lost 0 bases; unmatched junction nucleotides: 6. This CDR3 comprises 16 residues. Germline CDR1 reads MDHEN; CDR2 reads SYDVKM.

This clone was observed once. The rearrangement uses TRBV15 and TRBJ1-6, with D maybe TRBD1 (5 bases). This CDR3 has 16 residues. CDR1 LNHNV and CDR2 YYDKDF come from the germline V gene (reference sequence). Trimming took 6 bases from V and 9 from J, leaving 21 bases between them. The CDR3 reads CATRESRGRVGSPLHF. The CDR3 DNA reads TGTGCCACCAGAGAGTCTAGGGGCAGGGTCGGTTCACCCCTCCACTTT.

This clone was counted many times. The rearrangement joins TRBV5-1 to TRBJ1-1; TRBD1 matches at 8 bases. The CDR3 totals 17 residues. Looked up from germline, CDR1 is SGHRS and CDR2 is YFSETQ. With V trimmed by 4 bases and J by 7 bases, 18 bases remained unmatched. The CDR3 region is CASSPRWTGRDGGEAFF. The CDR3 DNA is TGCGCCAGCAGCCCCCGTTGGACAGGGAGGGATGGGGGTGAAGCTTTCTTT.

This chain joins TRBV30 and TRBJ1-2; D perhaps matches TRBD1 (5 bases). Trimming removed 3 bases at V and 4 bases at J, with 12 bases between. The CDR3 runs to 13 residues. Germline V CDR1 and CDR2: GTSNPN, SVGIG (reference sequence). CDR3 in amino acids: CAWSNRGVYGYTF. The CDR3 region has the DNA TGTGCCTGGAGCAACCGGGGGGTCTATGGCTACACCTTC.

In this sample, this clone turned up a few times. The rearrangement uses TRBV5-1 and TRBJ2-7; 10 nucleotides line up with TRBD2. CDR1 SGHRS and CDR2 YFSETQ come from the germline V gene. J was trimmed by 3 bases and V by 4 bases; bases with no gene match: 13. The CDR3 contains 17 residues. CDR3 protein: CASSDGSSGGLLYEQYF. The CDR3 region has the DNA TGCGCCAGCAGCGACGGATCTAGCGGGGGTCTACTCTACGAGCAGTACTTC.

The chain is built from TRBV6-5 and TRBJ1-2, with D unresolved. Germline loops: CDR1 MNHEY, CDR2 SVGAGI. The CDR3 is 13 amino acids. V shed 6 bases and J shed 4 bases, with 12 bases lying between them. The CDR3 DNA reads TGTGCCAGCAGCCCCGGGTTTGGCTATGGCTACACCTTC. Encoded protein: CASSPGFGYGYTF.

The chain is built from TRBV19 and TRBJ1-5; a weak D match, TRBD1 (5 bases). The CDR3 consists of 15 residues. In germline, CDR1 is LNHDA, CDR2 SQIVND (reference sequence). V dropped 3 bases and J dropped 1 base, with 10 bases sitting between them. This chain's CDR3 is CASSITGGSNQPQHF. CDR3 nucleotides: TGTGCCAGTAGTATTACGGGGGGGAGCAATCAGCCCCAGCATTTT.

Only a few counts were recorded for this clone. The chain joins TRBV2 to TRBJ2-7; the match to TRBD1 covers 11 bases. J lost 0 bases, V lost 5 bases, and 3 bases had no gene match. CDR1 is SNHLY and CDR2 is FYNNEI in the germline V gene. The CDR3 is made up of 15 amino acids. This CDR3 reads CASSPGQGASYEQYF. CDR3 DNA sequence: TGTGCCAGCAGTCCTGGACAGGGGGCCTCCTACGAGCAGTACTTC.

This clone has more than one count but fewer than ten. This chain links TRBV5-6 with TRBJ2-7; 11 bases fit TRBD1. This CDR3 comprises 15 residues. Germline values: CDR1 SGHDT, CDR2 YYEEEE. The V and J ends lost 4 bases and 6 bases, in that order; junction bases with no gene match: 9. CDR3 DNA: TGTGCCAGCAGCCCGGACAGGGGGCGCCTAATCGAGCAGTACTTC. Translating gives CASSPDRGRLIEQYF. Using reference TRBV5-6 and TRBJ2-7 for the parts outside the CDR3, the full variable domain is DAGVTQSPTHLIKTRGQQVTLRCSPKSGHDTVSWYQQALGQGPQFIFQYYEEEERQRGNFPDRFSGHQFPNYSSELNVNALLLGDSALYLCASSPDRGRLIEQYFGPGTRLTVT.

The sample holds a few counts of this clone. The V gene is TRBV20-1, the J gene TRBJ1-2; D is uncertain. Trimming removed 7 bases from V and 6 bases from J, with 12 bases in between. This CDR3 is built from 11 residues. Germline assignment: CDR1 DFQATT and CDR2 SNEGSKA (reference sequence). This CDR3 reads CSGWGGNGYTF. CDR3 DNA: TGCAGTGGCTGGGGAGGGAATGGCTACACCTTC.

A few counts support this clone. The chain couples TRBV30 to TRBJ2-3; D is possibly TRBD2 (6 bases). Germline loops: CDR1 GTSNPN, CDR2 SVGIG (reference sequence). Trimming shortened V by 2 bases and J by 5 bases, and 20 bases separated the two germline ends. The CDR3 sequence is 16 residues long. Here the CDR3 DNA reads TGTGCCTGGAGTCCCACTCGACAGCTGGGGGGAGATACGCAGTATTTT. Amino acids: CAWSPTRQLGGDTQYF.

In its sample, this clone was seen a few times. This sequence joins TRBV6-1 and TRBJ1-5, with TRBD1 as a possible D gene (6 bases). Trimming left V 6 bases short and J 7 bases short, with 19 bases between. The CDR3 spans 15 residues. Germline V gene sequence: CDR1 MNHNS, CDR2 SASEGT. The chain's CDR3 is CASRSGEDSGQPQHF. The CDR3 bases are TGTGCCAGCAGGTCTGGCGAGGACAGTGGGCAGCCCCAGCATTTT.

On this clone itself: The sample has other DNA sequences that encode this CDR3 too. The chain is built from TRBV5-1 and TRBJ1-2; D possibly corresponds to TRBD1 (6 bases). The CDR3 extends over 13 amino acids. CDR1 is SGHRS and CDR2 is YFSETQ in the germline V gene. V was trimmed by 2 bases and J by 8 bases, leaving 13 bases between them. The CDR3 nucleotides are TGCGCCAGCAGCTTCGGGACACGGGACGGCTACACCTTC. Its protein is CASSFGTRDGYTF.

The chain employs TRBV6-6 and TRBJ1-1; tentative D call: TRBD1 (5 bases). The germline CDR1 and CDR2 sequences are MNHNY and SVGAGI (reference sequence). V dropped 2 bases and J dropped 2 bases, with 9 bases sitting between them. This CDR3 comprises 14 residues. The CDR3 nucleotides are TGTGCCAGCAGTTACAGGGGACTAAACACTGAAGCTTTCTTT. It encodes CASSYRGLNTEAFF.

Only a few counts were recorded for this clone. The rearrangement links TRBV7-9 to TRBJ1-3; 12 bases fit TRBD1. There are 16 residues in the CDR3. Germline CDR1 and CDR2: SEHNR and FQNEAQ (reference sequence). The V segment lost 1 base and the J segment 4 bases; nucleotides outside the gene matches: 2. The CDR3: CASSLGGQGAGNTIYF. CDR3 bases: TGTGCCAGCAGCTTAGGGGGACAGGGGGCAGGAAACACCATATATTTT.

The V call is TRBV25-1, the J call TRBJ2-5, with TRBD2 matching over 8 bases. Germline trimming cut 6 bases from V and 1 base from J; bases unmatched to any gene: 4. Germline V gene lookup returns CDR1 MGHDK and CDR2 SYGVNS. The CDR3 contains 14 residues. The CDR3: CASRESGSQETQYF. The CDR3 DNA sequence: TGTGCCAGCAGGGAAAGCGGGAGCCAAGAGACCCAGTACTTC.

This clone was found a few times. The rearrangement joins TRBV10-1 to TRBJ2-7, with D uncertain. Germline V gene data show CDR1 as WNHNN and CDR2 as SYGVQD (reference sequence). V gave up 5 bases and J gave up 1 base, with 3 bases separating them. The CDR3 totals 11 residues. This CDR3 reads CASSHSYEQYF. CDR3 DNA sequence: TGCGCCAGCAGTCATTCCTACGAGCAGTACTTC.

The chain employs TRBV10-3 and TRBJ1-4, with D unclear. CDR3 length: 13 residues. Per germline, CDR1 ENHRY and CDR2 SYGVKD. V was pared by 11 bases and J by 8 bases, with 18 bases between. In DNA, the CDR3 is TGTGCCGCTGGGCCCGAAAGTAAAGAAAAACTGTTTTTT. Translation gives CAAGPESKEKLFF.

This clone was detected only a few times. CDR3: CASSLQHPSSYNEQFF. Written as DNA, the CDR3 is TGTGCCAGCAGTTTACAACACCCCAGCTCCTACAATGAGCAGTTCTTC. The rearrangement joins TRBV6-5 to TRBJ2-1; D is unclear. V was cut by 4 bases and J by 0 bases, with 13 bases left in between. CDR1 MNHEY and CDR2 SVGAGI come from the germline V gene. The CDR3 covers 16 residues.

This clone was observed a few times. The chain uses TRBV7-9 and TRBJ1-4; no firm D call. Between the trimmed V and J ends, which lost 1 base and 12 bases, there was a span of 18 bases. There are 15 residues in the CDR3. CDR1 is SEHNR and CDR2 is FQNEAQ in the germline V gene (reference sequence). CDR3 sequence: CASSLDSPGGIELFF. CDR3 nucleotides: TGTGCCAGCAGCTTAGACAGCCCGGGCGGGATTGAACTGTTTTTT.

This clone was picked up a small number of times. V and J are TRBV5-5 and TRBJ1-2, with TRBD1 matching over 8 bases. Germline trimming cut 4 bases from V and 8 bases from J; bases unmatched to any gene: 7. Germline loops: CDR1 SGHKS, CDR2 YYEKEE (reference sequence). The CDR3 is 13 residues long. CDR3 sequence reads: CASSRDRLGGYTF. As DNA, the CDR3 is TGTGCCAGCAGCCGGGACAGGCTTGGCGGCTACACCTTC.

This clone was detected a few times. The J gene is TRBJ2-7, the V gene TRBV7-9, with D perhaps TRBD2 (8 bases). CDR1 SEHNR and CDR2 FQNEAQ come from the germline V gene (reference sequence). CDR3 length equals 16 residues. Trimming shortened V by 5 bases and J by 9 bases, and 26 bases separated the two germline ends. CDR3 in amino acids: CASSPRVAGRGRGQYF. The CDR3 coding sequence is TGTGCCAGCAGCCCCCGAGTCGCCGGGAGGGGGCGGGGGCAGTACTTC.

As concerns this clone: The conserved phenylalanine or tryptophan normally closing the CDR3 is absent here, so this likely arose from a read error. The genes are TRBV5-1 and TRBJ1-1, with 7 nucleotides matching TRBD1. From germline, CDR1 is SGHRS and CDR2 YFSETQ. The CDR3 runs 14 residues. V lost 0 bases and J lost 2; bases outside the gene matches: 1. CDR3 region: CASSLGTGNTEAFV. As DNA, the CDR3 is TGCGCCAGCAGCTTGGGGACAGGAAACACTGAAGCTTTCGTT.

V usage is TRBV5-1 and J usage is TRBJ1-2; D gene uncertain. The CDR3 contains 13 residues. Looked up from germline, CDR1 is SGHRS and CDR2 is YFSETQ. The V gene lost 3 bases and the J gene lost 8 bases, with 14 bases spanning the gap. The CDR3 spells CASSYDPKTGYTF. In nucleotides, the CDR3 is TGCGCCAGCAGCTACGACCCTAAGACAGGCTACACCTTC.

The chain carries TRBV27 and TRBJ1-4, with 8 bases aligning to TRBD1. Looked up from germline, CDR1 is MNHEY and CDR2 is SMNVEV (reference sequence). V trimming: 5 bases; J trimming: 7 bases; junction bases outside the gene matches: 9. This CDR3 region has 15 residues. CDR3 nucleotides: TGTGCCAGCAGTCGCTGGACAGGGAGGGTTGAAAAACTGTTTTTT. This sequence encodes CASSRWTGRVEKLFF.

The V call is TRBV5-1, the J call TRBJ2-1; 9 nucleotides align to TRBD2. The CDR3 contains 15 residues. J was trimmed by 12 bases and V by 7 bases; bases with no gene match: 17. The germline V gene encodes CDR1 SGHRS and CDR2 YFSETQ. CDR3 DNA sequence: TGCGCCAGCGCAAGACTAGCCGGCGGGAGGGGTCTGCAGTTCTTC. It is translated as CASARLAGGRGLQFF.

V usage is TRBV21-1 and J usage is TRBJ2-7; the table's D call TRBD2 went unverified against the DNA. TRBV21-1 is labeled a pseudogene. This CDR3 spans 14 amino acids. The CDR3 reads CASSVSGGPYEQYF. CDR3 in DNA: TGTGCCAGCAGCGTATCGGGGGGTCCCTACGAGCAGTACTTC.

J is TRBJ2-7 and V is TRBV18; 7 positions agree with TRBD1. The germline gives CDR1 KGHSH, CDR2 LQKENI. After removal of 1 base from V and 4 bases from J, the junction contained 7 bases not matched to a gene. CDR3 length: 15 residues. The CDR3 DNA follows: TGTGCCAGCTCACCACAGGAACAGGGGACGTACGAGCAGTACTTC. Its translation is CASSPQEQGTYEQYF.